This T cell receptor (beta chain) was found in a study of cytomegalovirus exposure and HLA in healthy donors. This clone turned up a few times. What it recognizes is unknown. Points from the study as a whole: The study labeled 180 or so TCR beta chains cytomegalovirus-associated.

Data came from immunoSEQ multiplex PCR; TCRdb stores just in-frame clones and leaves some out. The sample has around 220,000 clones, around 80% seen once. Sequencing was performed on PBMCs. The receptor's source is a woman in her 30s in good health and CMV-seropositive.

The CDR3 is CASSGGSGRGEQYF. CDR3 coding DNA: TGTGCCAGCAGTGGGGGAAGTGGGAGGGGTGAGCAGTACTTC. The chain carries TRBV2 and TRBJ2-7; TRBD2 matches at 7 bases. Per the germline V gene, CDR1 is SNHLY and CDR2 is FYNNEI. CDR3 length: 14 residues. V lost 4 bases and J lost 7; bases outside the gene matches: 10.